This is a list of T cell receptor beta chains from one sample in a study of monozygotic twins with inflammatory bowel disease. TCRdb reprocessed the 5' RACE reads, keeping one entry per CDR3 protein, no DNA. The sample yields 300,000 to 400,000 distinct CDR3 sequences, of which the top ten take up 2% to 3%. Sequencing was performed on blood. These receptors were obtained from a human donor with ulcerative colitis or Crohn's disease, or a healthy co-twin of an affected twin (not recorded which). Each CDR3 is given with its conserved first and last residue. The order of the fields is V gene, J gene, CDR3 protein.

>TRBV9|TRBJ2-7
CASSDKQGFSYEQYF
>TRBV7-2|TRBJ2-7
CASSNHRGRNEQYF
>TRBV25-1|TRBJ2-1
CASSDGDYLTYNEQFF
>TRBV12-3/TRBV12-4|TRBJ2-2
CASSHRAGAGELFF
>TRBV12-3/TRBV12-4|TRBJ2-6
CASSLEQTSGANVLTF
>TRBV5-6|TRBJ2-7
CASYTGGVHFPEQYF
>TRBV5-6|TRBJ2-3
CASSQRGITDTQYF
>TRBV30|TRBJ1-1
CAWTGGAGTEAFF
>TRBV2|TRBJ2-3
CASSVGALTDTQYF
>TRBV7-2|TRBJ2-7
CASSFHRDRDEQYF
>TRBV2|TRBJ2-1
CASSRRGVVDEQFF
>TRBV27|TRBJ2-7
CASSPQRQGLSYEQYF
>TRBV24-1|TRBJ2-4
CATSDNGTALWVSKNIQYF
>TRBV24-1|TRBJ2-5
CATSDLQGIRETQYF
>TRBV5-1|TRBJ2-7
CASSSVGGAEYF
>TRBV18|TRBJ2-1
CASSPRTFADEQFF
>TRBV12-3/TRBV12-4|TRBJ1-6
CASTRTGQGSPLHF
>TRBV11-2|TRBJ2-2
CASSKLLRTGELFF
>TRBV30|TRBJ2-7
CAWATGERHEQYF
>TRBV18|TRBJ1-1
CASSPPSVGWGTEAFF
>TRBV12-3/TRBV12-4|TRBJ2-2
CASSPRTGGTGELFF
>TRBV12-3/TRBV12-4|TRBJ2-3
CASSFPSEGGGLADTQYF
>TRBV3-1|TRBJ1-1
CASRDTGVNTEAFF
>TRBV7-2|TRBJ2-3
CASSPRRYTDTQYF
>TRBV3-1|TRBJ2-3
CASSQASSGGASDTQYF
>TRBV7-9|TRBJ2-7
CASRSHSYEQYF
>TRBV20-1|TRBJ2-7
CSVSPSGGTYEQYF
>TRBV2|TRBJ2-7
CASSGYVAESSYEQYF
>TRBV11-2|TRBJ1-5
CASSLEGSYSNQPQHF
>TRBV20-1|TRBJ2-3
CSASRPGGPTDTQYF
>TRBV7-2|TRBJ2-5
CASSYRGLAGGQETQYF
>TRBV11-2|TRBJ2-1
CASSLDGGGFSYNEQFF
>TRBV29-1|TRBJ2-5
CSVRQGAPYQETQYF
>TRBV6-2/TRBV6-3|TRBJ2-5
CASTVDRKLKETQYF
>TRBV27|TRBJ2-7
CASSVRWGYEQYF
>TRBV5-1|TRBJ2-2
CASSLERGTGELFF
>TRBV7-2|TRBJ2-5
CASSLALKTQYF
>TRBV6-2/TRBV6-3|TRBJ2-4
CASSNTPASAKNIQYF
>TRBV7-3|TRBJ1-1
CASSEGGGAFF
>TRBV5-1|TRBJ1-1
CASRFGVTTEAFF
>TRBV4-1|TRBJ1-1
CASSRGGVLEAFF
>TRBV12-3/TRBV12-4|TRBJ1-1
CASRPGGAGTEAFF
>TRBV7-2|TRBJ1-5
CASSLFPGSDQPQHF